This TCR beta chain was sequenced in a study of T-cell memory formation after mild COVID-19. This clonotype showed up just a few times. No antigen is known for it. TCR alpha and TCR beta cDNA libraries carrying sample barcodes and UMIs were produced by 5'RACE using constant-segment primers. TCRdb redid the calling of the 5' RACE reads with MiXCR, one entry per CDR3 protein. There are under 650,000 distinct CDR3 sequences in the sample; under 20% occur only once, and about 11% lies in the top ten. Trimming took off 0 bases at V and 9 bases at J, with 6 bases between the two ends. The CDR3 covers 13 residues. Overall study results and limits: The main location of contracting CD4+ clones was CM and EM, and that of contracting CD8+ clones was EMRA. Pre-infection memory held some responding clones, suggesting pre-existing cross-reactive T cells responded.

This receptor was identified in an adult woman who had mild COVID-19 (a few samples of this study predate the infection). Cell type and time point are not known. The chain joins TRBV12-3 or TRBV12-4 to TRBJ1-6; perhaps TRBD1 as D (5 bases). The source material was PBMCs or a T cell subset sorted from them (not recorded which). The CDR3 sequence is CASSLATGSPLHF. CDR3 DNA: TGTGCCAGCAGTTTAGCTACAGGTTCACCCCTCCACTTT.